Listed here are 8 T cell receptor beta chains from one sample, sequenced in a study of regulatory T cells in long-lasting Graves disease. The time point denotes: newly diagnosed GD, antithyroid drugs for less than 3 months. There was RNA extracted from PBMCs, and the TCR library was made from it. CDR3 regions were amplified by Arm-PCR using iRepertoire HTBI primers to build TCR beta libraries. TCRdb ran MiXCR on the multiplex PCR reads and lists one entry per CDR3 protein. The table includes a few hundred thousand distinct CDR3 sequences, around 20% detected once. Sequencing was performed on peripheral blood mononuclear cells (PBMCs), taken at new diagnosis, from a patient treated with antithyroid drugs. The source is a female donor with Graves disease.

This clonotype was recorded at least ten times. The chain recombines TRBV12-3 or TRBV12-4 with TRBJ2-1; 11 bases line up with TRBD1. CDR3 size: 15 residues. Trimming cost V 5 bases and J 3 bases; bases outside gene matches: 3. The CDR3, as DNA: TGTGCCAGCAGTCCTGGGACAGGGGGCTACAATGAGCAGTTCTTC. This encodes CASSPGTGGYNEQFF.

The gene calls are TRBV28 and TRBJ2-2, with D possibly being TRBD1 (7 bases). CDR3 length: 17 residues. Trimming stripped 10 bases from V and 6 bases from J, with 27 bases between. CDR1 is MDHEN, CDR2 SYDVKM, per germline. The DNA of the CDR3 is TGTGCCAACCAAGGCCCTCTAGCGACTAGGGGGCCCGGGGAGCTGTTTTTT. Its translation is CANQGPLATRGPGELFF.

This clonotype occurred many times. The chain uses TRBV27 and TRBJ2-3, with no clear D. The length of the CDR3 is 16 residues. Trimming took 6 bases from V and 1 from J, leaving 17 bases between them. CDR1 and CDR2 from the germline V gene are MNHEY and SMNVEV (reference sequence). This CDR3 is CASSPGGVAGTDTQYF. The CDR3 DNA is TGTGCCAGCAGCCCAGGCGGTGTAGCAGGCACAGATACGCAGTATTTT.

The chain has TRBV7-2 and TRBJ1-5; 8 bases fit TRBD1. CDR1 and CDR2 (germline): SGHTA, FQGNSA. The CDR3 runs 15 residues. V lost 1 base, J lost 5 bases, and 4 bases stayed unmatched. Here the CDR3 reads CASSLVDRVDQPQHF. CDR3 nucleotide sequence: TGTGCCAGCAGCTTAGTGGACAGGGTCGATCAGCCCCAGCATTTT. Based on the CDR3 plus reference TRBV7-2 and TRBJ1-5, the full variable domain is GAGVSQSPSNKVTEKGKDVELRCDPISGHTALYWYRQSLGQGLEFLIYFQGNSAPDKSGLPSDRFSAERTGGSVSTLTIQRTQQEDSAVYLCASSLVDRVDQPQHFGDGTRLSIL.

This clonotype was seen repeatedly, ten times or more. CDR3 protein: CSAAAPHSGNTIYF. The CDR3 DNA follows: TGCAGTGCTGCAGCCCCCCACTCTGGAAACACCATATATTTT. This sequence joins TRBV20-1 and TRBJ1-3, with D unclear. The germline V gene has CDR1 DFQATT and CDR2 SNEGSKA (reference sequence). Deletions cut 5 bases from V and 0 bases from J, with 11 bases between. CDR3 length: 14 residues.

This clonotype has at least ten counts. This chain uses TRBV3-1 with TRBJ1-2; possibly TRBD1 for D (6 bases). Germline V gene data show CDR1 as LGHDT and CDR2 as YNNKEL (reference sequence). The CDR3 spans 15 residues. The V and J ends lost 4 bases and 8 bases respectively, with 20 bases between them. The CDR3 here is CASSRTRTGSGGYTF. CDR3 nucleotide sequence: TGTGCCAGCAGCCGAACCAGAACAGGGAGCGGGGGCTACACCTTC.

At least ten counts were recorded for this clonotype. The rearrangement links TRBV6-2 or TRBV6-3 to TRBJ1-2; no definite D call. The ends were cut back, 5 bases at V and 0 bases at J, with 13 bases in the middle. The germline V gene has CDR1 MNHEY and CDR2 SVGEGT. The CDR3 runs to 15 residues. CDR3 in amino acids: CASSDPGVANYGYTF. CDR3 DNA: TGTGCCAGCAGTGACCCGGGCGTGGCTAACTATGGCTACACCTTC.

The genes are TRBV6-2 or TRBV6-3 and TRBJ2-3; TRBD2 agrees at 10 bases. Germline V gives CDR1 MNHEY, CDR2 SVGEGT. The CDR3 length is 16 residues. The V and J ends lost 5 bases and 6 bases, in that order; junction bases with no gene match: 11. CDR3 in amino acids: CASSEISGRLGDTQYF. The CDR3 nucleotides are TGTGCCAGCAGTGAAATTAGCGGGAGGTTGGGCGATACGCAGTATTTT.